This T cell receptor beta chain was sequenced in a study of shared clonotypes between healthy human individuals. Across the whole study: Each donor's CD8 memory used one plate, CD8 naive two, each CD4 subset three.

This clone was picked up many times. The CDR3 loop spans 15 amino acids. CDR1 is SGHNT, CDR2 YYREEE, per germline (reference sequence). J lost 7 bases, V lost 4 bases, and 8 bases had no gene match. The test was conducted at deep level. Assay: immunoSEQ multiplex PCR; the TCRdb copy retains only in-frame clones and omits some. The sample lists hundreds of thousands of clones, about three quarters occurring once. Sequencing was done on a sample of memory CD4+ T cells sorted from blood. As to subset: CD45RA-negative fraction. The J gene is TRBJ2-1, the V gene TRBV5-4; 10 bases fit TRBD2. This clonotype originated in a woman in her twenties or thirties in good health. The CDR3, as DNA: TGTGCCAGCAGCCCACTAGCGGGAAATGAGAATGAGCAGTTCTTC. Residues: CASSPLAGNENEQFF.